This T cell receptor beta chain was retrieved from a study of blood T cell repertoires in COVID-19. V was clipped by 3 bases and J by 1 base, with 7 bases between them. This CDR3 region has 13 residues. The germline V gene encodes CDR1 MNHEY and CDR2 SMNVEV (reference sequence). This table comes from immunoSEQ multiplex PCR, and its TCRdb copy is limited to in-frame clones, with some not included. The table records a few hundred thousand clones, about nine tenths of them present only once. Sequencing used PBMCs or T cells enriched from blood (not recorded which). This TCR was recovered from a human donor in a cohort exposed to, infected with or recovered from COVID-19 (not recorded which). The donor label of this sample is uncertain. The rearrangement links TRBV27 to TRBJ2-7; the D gene is possibly TRBD1 (6 bases). The CDR3 nucleotides are TGTGCCAGCAGTTTTGGACAGTCCTACGAGCAGTACTTC. Amino acid sequence: CASSFGQSYEQYF.